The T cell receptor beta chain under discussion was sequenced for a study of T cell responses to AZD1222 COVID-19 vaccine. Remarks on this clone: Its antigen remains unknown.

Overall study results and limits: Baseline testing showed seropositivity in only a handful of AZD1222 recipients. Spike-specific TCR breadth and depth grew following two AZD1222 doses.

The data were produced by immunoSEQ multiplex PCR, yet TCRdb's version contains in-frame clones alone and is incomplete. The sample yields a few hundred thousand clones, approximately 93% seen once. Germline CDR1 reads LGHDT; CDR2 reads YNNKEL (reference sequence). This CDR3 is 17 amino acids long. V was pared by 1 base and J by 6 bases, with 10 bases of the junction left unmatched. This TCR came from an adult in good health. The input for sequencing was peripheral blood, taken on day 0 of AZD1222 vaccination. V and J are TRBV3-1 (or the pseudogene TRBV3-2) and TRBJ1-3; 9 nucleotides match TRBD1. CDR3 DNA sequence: TGTGCCAGCAGCCAAGGCATGGGACAGGGAAGGTCAAACACCATATATTTT. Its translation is CASSQGMGQGRSNTIYF.